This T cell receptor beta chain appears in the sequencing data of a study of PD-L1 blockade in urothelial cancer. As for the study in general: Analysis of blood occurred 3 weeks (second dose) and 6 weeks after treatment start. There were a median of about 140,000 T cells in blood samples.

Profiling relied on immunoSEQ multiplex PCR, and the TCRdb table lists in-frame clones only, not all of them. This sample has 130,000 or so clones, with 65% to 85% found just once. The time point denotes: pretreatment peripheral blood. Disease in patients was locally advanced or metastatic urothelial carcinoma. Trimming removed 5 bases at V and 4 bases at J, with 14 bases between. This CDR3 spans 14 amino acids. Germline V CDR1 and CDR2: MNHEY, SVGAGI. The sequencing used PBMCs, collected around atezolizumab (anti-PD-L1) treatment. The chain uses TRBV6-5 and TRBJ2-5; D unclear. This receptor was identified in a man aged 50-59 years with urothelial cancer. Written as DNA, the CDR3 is TGTGCCAGCAGTACTTCCGGTGGGCCAGAGACCCAGTACTTC. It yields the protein CASSTSGGPETQYF.